These 18 T cell receptor beta chains were sequenced from one sample in a study of control samples from healthy donors and cancer patients (TCRdb year 2020). Receptors were amplified or captured by the immunoSEQ multiplex PCR assay. The source is immuneACCESS, and TCRdb retained only in-frame sequences with V and J called. Part of the clones is not carried over; for the studies checked, unresolved V genes explain less than half of this, and the remainder is unexplained. The sample includes roughly 130,000 clones, with around 85% observed a single time. Clones ranked in the top ten supply around 10% of the sample. The sample taken for sequencing was blood. Receptors were obtained from a woman in her 30s in good health.

The chain links TRBV13 to TRBJ2-1, with D unresolved. Germline V lookup: CDR1 PRHDT, CDR2 FYEKMQ (reference sequence). Trimming removed 5 bases at V and 8 bases at J, with 16 bases between. The CDR3 loop spans 14 amino acids. The CDR3 is CASSPGRALYEQFF. The CDR3 DNA reads as TGTGCCAGCAGCCCCGGGCGCGCGCTCTATGAGCAGTTCTTC.

The rearrangement joins TRBV28 to TRBJ2-1; D assignment may be TRBD1 or TRBD2 (5 bases each). Trimming pared 7 bases from V and 14 bases from J, leaving 18 bases between. Per the germline V gene, CDR1 is MDHEN and CDR2 is SYDVKM. The CDR3 spans 12 residues. The CDR3 reads CASKPAGTEKFF. CDR3 nucleotides: TGTGCCAGCAAGCCGGCCGGGACGGAAAAGTTCTTC.

This clone was seen only once. The chain couples TRBV15 to TRBJ2-3, with unresolved D. V was cut by 7 bases and J by 0 bases, with 14 bases left in between. This CDR3 has 15 residues. The V gene's germline CDR1 is LNHNV and CDR2 YYDKDF (reference sequence). Here the CDR3 reads CATKALETSTDTQYF. The CDR3 coding sequence is TGTGCCACCAAGGCGCTAGAGACTAGCACAGATACGCAGTATTTT.

The chain couples TRBV4-1 to TRBJ1-2; no firm D call. Per germline, CDR1 MGHRA and CDR2 YSYEKL. Between the trimmed V and J ends, which lost 1 base and 4 bases, there was a span of 10 bases. The CDR3 loop spans 14 amino acids. The CDR3 is CASSQGTEPYGYTF. DNA of the CDR3: TGCGCCAGCAGCCAAGGCACGGAACCCTATGGCTACACCTTC.

The chain is built from TRBV5-1 and TRBJ1-1; D may be TRBD1 (5 bases). Germline CDR1 SGHRS, CDR2 YFSETQ. The V gene lost 4 bases and the J gene lost 5 bases, with 15 bases spanning the gap. This CDR3 is 14 amino acids long. CDR3 sequence reads: CASSPGTRVTEAFF. Written as DNA, the CDR3 is TGCGCCAGCAGCCCGGGGACTCGGGTGACTGAAGCTTTCTTT.

The chain employs TRBV24-1 and TRBJ2-3; D tentatively reads TRBD1 or TRBD2 (5 bases each). Trimming took 2 bases from V and 5 from J, leaving 10 bases between them. The CDR3 has 14 residues. Germline CDR1 reads KGHDR; CDR2 reads SFDVKD. The CDR3 region has the DNA TGTGCCACCAGTGATTGGGGCAGCGGAGATACGCAGTATTTT. This sequence encodes CATSDWGSGDTQYF.

The chain links TRBV10-3 to TRBJ1-3; maybe TRBD1 (5 bases). Trimming took 3 bases from V and 4 from J, leaving 10 bases between them. The CDR3 is made up of 14 amino acids. Germline CDR1 ENHRY, CDR2 SYGVKD. The CDR3 sequence is CAISEGASGNTIYF. The CDR3 nucleotides are TGTGCCATCAGTGAAGGGGCGTCGGGAAACACCATATATTTT.

J is TRBJ2-1 and V is TRBV5-1; 12 bases align to TRBD2. J gave up 6 bases and V 4 bases, and 11 bases lay outside the gene matches. This CDR3 has 17 residues. Germline CDR1 and CDR2: SGHRS and YFSETQ. The CDR3, as DNA: TGCGCCAGCAGCCAGCGACTAGCGGGGGACCTTTCCAATGAGCAGTTCTTC. It specifies CASSQRLAGDLSNEQFF. Supplemented by reference TRBV5-1 and TRBJ2-1, the full variable domain reads KAGVTQTPRYLIKTRGQQVTLSCSPISGHRSVSWYQQTPGQGLQFLFEYFSETQRNKGNFPGRFSGRQFSNSRSEMNVSTLELGDSALYLCASSQRLAGDLSNEQFFGPGTRLTVL.

The CDR3 loop reads CASSLGQAGEKLFF. The CDR3 bases are TGTGCCAGCAGCTTAGGACAGGCCGGCGAAAAACTGTTTTTT. The J gene is TRBJ1-4, the V gene TRBV7-9; D is perhaps TRBD1 (6 bases). From germline, CDR1 is SEHNR and CDR2 FQNEAQ (reference sequence). The V end was cut by 1 base, the J end by 8 bases, with 11 bases between. There are 14 residues in the CDR3.

This chain links TRBV18 with TRBJ2-7, with D possibly being TRBD1 (5 bases). The V and J ends lost 6 bases and 2 bases respectively, with 14 bases between them. CDR3 length: 14 amino acids. CDR1 KGHSH and CDR2 LQKENI come from the germline V gene. Written as DNA, the CDR3 is TGTGCCAGCTCCTCGGCGGTGGGGCCCTACGAGCAGTACTTC. It yields the protein CASSSAVGPYEQYF.

The chain has TRBV25-1 and TRBJ1-6; 7 bases align to TRBD1. The J segment lost 7 bases and the V segment lost 6 bases, leaving 9 bases of the junction unmatched. The CDR3 sequence is 15 residues long. Germline lookup yields CDR1 MGHDK and CDR2 SYGVNS. For the CDR3, the DNA is TGTGCCAGCAGAGCCCACAGACAGGGCAATTCACCCCTCCACTTT. This gives the protein CASRAHRQGNSPLHF.

The rearrangement joins TRBV6-5 to TRBJ1-1; TRBD1 aligns across 7 bases. The V segment lost 6 bases and the J segment 5 bases; nucleotides outside the gene matches: 3. Germline V gene sequence: CDR1 MNHEY, CDR2 SVGAGI. The CDR3 has 12 residues. In DNA, the CDR3 is TGTGCCAGCAGCAGGGGGGAGACTGAAGCTTTCTTT. As protein: CASSRGETEAFF.

The V and J genes are TRBV11-2 and TRBJ2-3, with D possibly being TRBD1 (6 bases). Germline V lookup: CDR1 SGHAT, CDR2 FQNNGV. CDR3 length: 14 residues. V lost 3 bases to trimming and J lost 6 bases, with 13 bases between them. The CDR3 sequence: CASSFTTGTDTQYF. The CDR3 DNA follows: TGTGCCAGCAGCTTTACAACAGGGACCGATACGCAGTATTTT.

The chain recombines TRBV6-5 with TRBJ1-3, with a weak D call TRBD1 (5 bases). Trimming took off 0 bases at V and 5 bases at J, with 14 bases between the two ends. The CDR3 is 16 residues long. Germline CDR1 reads MNHEY; CDR2 reads SVGAGI. In nucleotides, the CDR3 is TGTGCCAGCAGTTACTCGGCAGGAGGGGTTAGAAACACCATATATTTT. Translating it yields CASSYSAGGVRNTIYF.

The V call is TRBV19, the J call TRBJ1-4; D remains ambiguous. Germline values: CDR1 LNHDA, CDR2 SQIVND (reference sequence). This CDR3 is built from 14 residues. Between the trimmed V and J ends, which lost 5 bases and 4 bases, there was a span of 11 bases. In nucleotides, the CDR3 is TGTGCCAGTAGTCTTGGGCAGAGTAATGAAAAACTGTTTTTT. Translating it yields CASSLGQSNEKLFF.

The chain links TRBV7-8 to TRBJ2-7, with D perhaps matching TRBD1 (6 bases). Trimming took off 4 bases at V and 2 bases at J, with 18 bases between the two ends. The CDR3 runs 16 residues. Germline V gives CDR1 SGHVS, CDR2 FQNEAQ. CDR3 nucleotides: TGTGCCAGCAGCTCAAACAGGGTGTCGGGGACCTACGAGCAGTACTTC. It translates to CASSSNRVSGTYEQYF.

This clone was observed once. The genes are TRBV7-3 and TRBJ2-7; 11 bases agree with TRBD1. The CDR3 consists of 13 residues. V gave up 7 bases and J gave up 5 bases; unmatched junction bases: 4. Germline V gives CDR1 SGHTA, CDR2 FQGTGA. In DNA form, the CDR3 reads TGTGCCAGCACCCGGACAGGGGGCGACGAGCAGTACTTC. Translation gives CASTRTGGDEQYF.

J is TRBJ1-1 and V is TRBV6-6; tentative D call: TRBD1 (5 bases). The CDR3 is 15 residues long. Trimming cost V 2 bases and J 5 bases, with 15 bases left between them. The germline gives CDR1 MNHNY, CDR2 SVGAGI (reference sequence). The CDR3 is CASSYPERGGTEAFF. The CDR3, as DNA: TGTGCCAGCAGTTACCCGGAGAGGGGCGGGACTGAAGCTTTCTTT.